The 15 T cell receptor beta chains below were found in one sample sequenced in a study of shared clonotypes between healthy human individuals. Terminally differentiated effector memory CD45RA+ cells were excluded by CCR7 positive selection of CD45RO-negative cells. Method: immunoSEQ multiplex PCR; TCRdb's copy keeps in-frame clones and lacks some. The data contain approximately 810,000 clones, 85% to 95% of them singletons. Sequences were obtained from naive CD8+ T cells sorted from blood. The receptor source for this set is a man aged 25-45 years in good health.

This chain joins TRBV5-4 and TRBJ2-3, with 10 bases aligning to TRBD2. CDR1 and CDR2 (germline): SGHNT, YYREEE (reference sequence). After removal of 5 bases from V and 3 bases from J, the junction contained 6 bases not matched to a gene. This CDR3 spans 15 amino acids. The CDR3 protein is CASSPGLADTDTQYF. DNA for the CDR3: TGTGCCAGCAGTCCCGGACTAGCGGATACAGATACGCAGTATTTT.

The chain recombines TRBV2 with TRBJ1-2; D is unresolved. Germline CDR1 and CDR2: SNHLY and FYNNEI. With 4 bases removed from V and 2 bases from J, the gap between germline ends came to 8 bases. This CDR3 has 13 amino acids. The CDR3 loop reads CASSGRRNYGYTF. In DNA, the CDR3 is TGTGCCAGCAGTGGTCGGCGGAACTATGGCTACACCTTC.

The chain is built from TRBV29-1 and TRBJ2-1; either TRBD1 or TRBD2 may supply D (5 bases each). The germline CDR1 and CDR2 sequences are SQVTM and ANQGSEA. V was pared by 7 bases and J by 3 bases, with 16 bases between. The CDR3 contains 14 residues. The CDR3 sequence is CSGRFVGDYNEQFF. As DNA, the CDR3 is TGCAGCGGTCGATTTGTGGGGGACTACAATGAGCAGTTCTTC.

For this clone: A junction end diverges from the germline sequence, so it may reflect a read error. The V call is TRBV7-9, the J call TRBJ1-4; no definite D call. The CDR3 extends over 17 amino acids. Germline assignment: CDR1 SEHNR and CDR2 FQNEAQ (reference sequence). The CDR3 loop is CASSPRTIIDPKEKLFF. The DNA for the CDR3 is TGTGCCAGCAGCCCACGGACGATTATAGATCCTAAAGAAAAACTGTTTTTT.

This clone was seen only once. The gene calls are TRBV15 and TRBJ2-1; perhaps TRBD1 as D (5 bases). This CDR3 contains 16 residues. The germline V gene encodes CDR1 LNHNV and CDR2 YYDKDF (reference sequence). V gave up 1 base and J gave up 11 bases, with 21 bases separating them. This chain's CDR3 is CATSRAGPTDSIKQFF. In DNA, the CDR3 is TGTGCCACCAGCAGAGCAGGGCCGACCGACTCGATTAAGCAGTTCTTC.

The chain is built from TRBV11-1 and TRBJ2-1; possible D gene TRBD1, 5 bases. From germline, CDR1 is SGHAT and CDR2 FQDESV (reference sequence). The CDR3 is made up of 14 amino acids. Trimming removed 6 bases at V and 5 bases at J, with 14 bases between. In DNA form, the CDR3 reads TGTGCCAGCAGGGGGCTACGTAGTGACAATGAGCAGTTCTTC. Translation gives CASRGLRSDNEQFF.

The chain employs TRBV19 and TRBJ2-1, with a possible D match to TRBD2 (6 bases). Germline V gene lookup returns CDR1 LNHDA and CDR2 SQIVND (reference sequence). Trimming left V 7 bases short and J 8 bases short, with 15 bases between. The CDR3 covers 13 residues. In DNA form, the CDR3 reads TGTGCCAGTACCGCTAGCGTTTACGATGAGCAGTTCTTC. Its translation is CASTASVYDEQFF.

The chain carries TRBV5-1 and TRBJ2-1; D unresolved. The germline V gene encodes CDR1 SGHRS and CDR2 YFSETQ. V was shortened by 6 bases and J by 3 bases, with 10 bases between the two germline ends. This CDR3 is built from 13 residues. The CDR3 protein is CASTPLDYNEQFF. CDR3 DNA sequence: TGCGCCAGCACCCCCCTGGACTACAATGAGCAGTTCTTC.

The rearrangement uses TRBV6-5 and TRBJ2-7; D possibly matches TRBD1 or TRBD2 (5 bases each). V was shortened by 5 bases and J by 12 bases, with 14 bases between the two germline ends. This CDR3 region has 11 residues. Germline V gene sequence: CDR1 MNHEY, CDR2 SVGAGI. The CDR3 region is CASSDELGVYF. CDR3 DNA: TGTGCCAGCAGTGACGAACTAGGGGTGTACTTC.

The chain links TRBV27 to TRBJ2-7; possible D gene TRBD1, 5 bases. The germline V gene encodes CDR1 MNHEY and CDR2 SMNVEV (reference sequence). Trimming removed 5 bases at V and 4 bases at J, with 18 bases between. The CDR3 has 15 amino acids. The CDR3 sequence: CASSPRTWGNYEQYF. The CDR3 DNA reads TGTGCCAGCAGTCCCCGGACGTGGGGCAATTACGAGCAGTACTTC.

V gene TRBV11-3 combines with J gene TRBJ1-5, with 7 bases aligning to TRBD1. Germline loops: CDR1 SGHNT, CDR2 YENEEA. Trimming cost V 1 base and J 7 bases; bases outside gene matches: 4. The CDR3 is 14 amino acids. The DNA of the CDR3 is TGTGCCAGCAGCTTAGGACAGGGCCAGCAGCCCCAGCATTTT. Amino acid sequence: CASSLGQGQQPQHF.

The rearrangement joins TRBV6-6 to TRBJ2-3; 7 bases map to TRBD2. This CDR3 comprises 14 residues. Germline-derived CDR1 and CDR2 are MNHNY and SVGAGI (reference sequence). Germline trimming cut 8 bases from V and 5 bases from J; bases unmatched to any gene: 10. The CDR3 region has the DNA TGTGCCAGCCTCAATCATGGCGGGAGAGATACGCAGTATTTT. Translating it yields CASLNHGGRDTQYF.

The rearrangement links TRBV25-1 to TRBJ2-3; TRBD2 agrees at 10 bases. This CDR3 is built from 17 residues. Per the germline V gene, CDR1 is MGHDK and CDR2 is SYGVNS. Germline trimming cut 8 bases from V and 7 bases from J; bases unmatched to any gene: 18. The CDR3 DNA reads TGTGCCAGCGTGGAGCGGGAGGGCCTTGGCGGTGGGTATACGCAGTATTTT. It codes for CASVEREGLGGGYTQYF.

The gene calls are TRBV5-5 and TRBJ1-3; D remains unclear. Germline V gene lookup returns CDR1 SGHKS and CDR2 YYEKEE (reference sequence). Between the trimmed V and J ends, which lost 6 bases and 2 bases, there was a span of 12 bases. CDR3 length: 14 residues. CDR3 residues: CASTAGLTGNTIYF. In DNA form, the CDR3 reads TGTGCCAGCACCGCAGGCCTCACTGGAAACACCATATATTTT.

The V gene is TRBV7-6, the J gene TRBJ2-5, with 12 nucleotides matching TRBD1. The germline V gene encodes CDR1 SGHVS and CDR2 FNYEAQ. CDR3 length equals 16 residues. Losses at the gene ends were 5 bases for V and 5 bases for J; bases not matched to a gene: 9. The CDR3 DNA sequence: TGTGCCAGCAGCAAGGGGGGACAGGGGGCGACGGAGACCCAGTACTTC. It translates to CASSKGGQGATETQYF.